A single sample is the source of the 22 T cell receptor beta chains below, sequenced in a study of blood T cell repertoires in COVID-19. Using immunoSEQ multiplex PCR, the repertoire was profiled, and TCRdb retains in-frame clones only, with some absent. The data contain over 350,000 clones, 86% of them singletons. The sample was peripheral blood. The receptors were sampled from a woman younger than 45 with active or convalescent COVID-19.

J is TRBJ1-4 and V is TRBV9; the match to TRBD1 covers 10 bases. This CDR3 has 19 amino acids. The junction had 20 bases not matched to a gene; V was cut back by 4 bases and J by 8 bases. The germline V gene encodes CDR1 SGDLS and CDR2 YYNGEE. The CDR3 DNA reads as TGTGCCAGCAGCAAGAGCCGGCGACAGGGGGCAAATTCGGACGAAAAACTGTTTTTT. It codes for CASSKSRRQGANSDEKLFF.

CDR3 bases: TGTGCCATCCGGGATGCTGGGACAGGGACCCACGAGCAGTACTTC. Translation gives CAIRDAGTGTHEQYF. V gene TRBV10-3 combines with J gene TRBJ2-7; the match to TRBD1 covers 9 bases. V lost 8 bases to trimming and J lost 5 bases; unmatched junction nucleotides: 13. This CDR3 region has 15 residues. Germline V gene data show CDR1 as ENHRY and CDR2 as SYGVKD.

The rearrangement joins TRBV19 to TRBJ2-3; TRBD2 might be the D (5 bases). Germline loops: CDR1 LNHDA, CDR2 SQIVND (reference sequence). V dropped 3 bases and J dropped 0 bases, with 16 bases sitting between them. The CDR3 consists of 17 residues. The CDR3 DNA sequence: TGTGCCAGTAGTATTAATTCCCGGGAAACTAGCACAGATACGCAGTATTTT. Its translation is CASSINSRETSTDTQYF. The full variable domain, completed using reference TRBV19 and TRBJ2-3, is DGGITQSPKYLFRKEGQNVTLSCEQNLNHDAMYWYRQDPGQGLRLIYYSQIVNDFQKGDIAEGYSVSREKKESFPLTVTSAQKNPTAFYLCASSINSRETSTDTQYFGPGTRLTVL.

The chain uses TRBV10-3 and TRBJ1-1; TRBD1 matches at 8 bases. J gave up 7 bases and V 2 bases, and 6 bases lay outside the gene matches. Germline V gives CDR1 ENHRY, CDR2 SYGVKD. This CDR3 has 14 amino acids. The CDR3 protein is CAISEPGQASEAFF. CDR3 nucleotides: TGTGCCATCAGTGAGCCGGGACAGGCGAGTGAAGCTTTCTTT.

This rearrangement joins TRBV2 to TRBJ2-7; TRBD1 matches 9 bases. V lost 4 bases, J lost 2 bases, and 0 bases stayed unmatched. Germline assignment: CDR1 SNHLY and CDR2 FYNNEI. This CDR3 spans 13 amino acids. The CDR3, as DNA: TGTGCCAGCAGTGGGACAGGGGCCTACGAGCAGTACTTC. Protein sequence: CASSGTGAYEQYF.

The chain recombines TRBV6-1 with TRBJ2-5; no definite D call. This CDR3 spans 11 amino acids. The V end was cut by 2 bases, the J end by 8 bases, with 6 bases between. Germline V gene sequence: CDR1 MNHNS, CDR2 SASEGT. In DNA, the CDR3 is TGTGCCAGCAGTGAACCGGGTACCCAGTACTTC. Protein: CASSEPGTQYF.

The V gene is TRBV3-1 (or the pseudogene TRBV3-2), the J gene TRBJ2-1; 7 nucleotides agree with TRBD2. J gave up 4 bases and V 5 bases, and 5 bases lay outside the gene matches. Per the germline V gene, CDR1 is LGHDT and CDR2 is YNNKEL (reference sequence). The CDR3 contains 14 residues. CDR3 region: CASSISGAYNEQFF. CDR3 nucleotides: TGTGCCAGCAGCATAAGCGGGGCTTACAATGAGCAGTTCTTC.

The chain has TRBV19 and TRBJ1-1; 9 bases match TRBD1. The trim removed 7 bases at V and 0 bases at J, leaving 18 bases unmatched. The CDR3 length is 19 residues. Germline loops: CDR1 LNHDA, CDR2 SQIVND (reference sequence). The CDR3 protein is CASTVDTGTGSPMNTEAFF. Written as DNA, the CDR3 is TGTGCCAGTACTGTAGATACCGGGACAGGGAGTCCCATGAACACTGAAGCTTTCTTT.

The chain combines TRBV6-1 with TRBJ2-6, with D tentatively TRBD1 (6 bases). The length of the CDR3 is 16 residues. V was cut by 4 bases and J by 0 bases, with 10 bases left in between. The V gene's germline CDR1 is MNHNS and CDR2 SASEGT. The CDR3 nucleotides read TGTGCCAGCAGTGGACAGGCGATCTCTGGGGCCAACGTCCTGACTTTC. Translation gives CASSGQAISGANVLTF.

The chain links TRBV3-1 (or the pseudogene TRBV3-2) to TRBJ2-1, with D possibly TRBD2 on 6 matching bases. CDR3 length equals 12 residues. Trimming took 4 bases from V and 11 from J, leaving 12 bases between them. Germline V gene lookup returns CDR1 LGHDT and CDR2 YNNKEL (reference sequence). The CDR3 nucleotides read TGTGCCAGCAGCCTCGGGAGTTCGCAGCAGTTCTTC. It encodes CASSLGSSQQFF.

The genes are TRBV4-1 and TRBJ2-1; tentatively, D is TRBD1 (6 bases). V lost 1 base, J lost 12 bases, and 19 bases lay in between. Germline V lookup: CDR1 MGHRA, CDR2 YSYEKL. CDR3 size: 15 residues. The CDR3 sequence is CASSQGIDGGVGQFF. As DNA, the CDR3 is TGCGCCAGCAGCCAAGGTATAGATGGGGGCGTAGGGCAGTTCTTC.

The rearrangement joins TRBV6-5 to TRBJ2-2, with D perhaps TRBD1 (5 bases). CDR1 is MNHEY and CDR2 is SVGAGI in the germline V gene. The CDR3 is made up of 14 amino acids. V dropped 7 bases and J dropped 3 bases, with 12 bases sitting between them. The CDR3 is CASMRTSDTGELFF. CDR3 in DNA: TGTGCCAGCATGCGGACATCTGACACCGGGGAGCTGTTTTTT.

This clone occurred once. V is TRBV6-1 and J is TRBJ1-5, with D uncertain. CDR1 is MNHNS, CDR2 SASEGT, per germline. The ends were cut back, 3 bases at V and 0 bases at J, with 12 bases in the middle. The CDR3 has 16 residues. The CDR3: CASSDTQNYSNQPQHF. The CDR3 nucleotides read TGTGCCAGCAGTGATACACAGAATTATAGCAATCAGCCCCAGCATTTT.

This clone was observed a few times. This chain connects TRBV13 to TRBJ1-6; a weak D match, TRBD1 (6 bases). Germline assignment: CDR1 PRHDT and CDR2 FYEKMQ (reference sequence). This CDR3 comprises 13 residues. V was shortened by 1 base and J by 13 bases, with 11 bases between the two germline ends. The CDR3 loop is CASSLDQGKPLHF. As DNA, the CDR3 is TGTGCCAGCAGCTTAGACCAGGGGAAGCCCCTCCACTTT.

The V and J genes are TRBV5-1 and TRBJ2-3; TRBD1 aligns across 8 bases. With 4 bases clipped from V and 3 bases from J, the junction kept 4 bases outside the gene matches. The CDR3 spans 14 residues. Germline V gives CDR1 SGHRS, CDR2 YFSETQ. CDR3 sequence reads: CASSIGTGTDTQYF. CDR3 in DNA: TGCGCCAGCAGCATCGGGACAGGTACAGATACGCAGTATTTT.

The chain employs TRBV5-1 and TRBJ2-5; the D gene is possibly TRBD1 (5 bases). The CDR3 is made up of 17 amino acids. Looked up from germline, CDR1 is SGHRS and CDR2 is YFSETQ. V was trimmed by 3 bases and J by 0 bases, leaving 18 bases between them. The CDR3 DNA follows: TGCGCCAGCAGCTCCCTAATGGGGCGTACCAACCAAGAGACCCAGTACTTC. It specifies CASSSLMGRTNQETQYF.

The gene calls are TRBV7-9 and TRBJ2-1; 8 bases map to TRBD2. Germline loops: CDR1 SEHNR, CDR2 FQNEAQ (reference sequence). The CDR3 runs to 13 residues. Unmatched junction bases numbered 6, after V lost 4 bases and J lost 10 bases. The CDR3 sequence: CASSSGVAGEQFF. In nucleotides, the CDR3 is TGTGCCAGCAGCTCCGGGGTAGCGGGGGAGCAGTTCTTC.

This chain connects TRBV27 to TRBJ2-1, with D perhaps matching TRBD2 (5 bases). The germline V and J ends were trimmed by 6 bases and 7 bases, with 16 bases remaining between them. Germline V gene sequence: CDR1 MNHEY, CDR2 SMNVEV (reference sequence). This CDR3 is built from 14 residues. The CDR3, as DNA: TGTGCCAGCAGCCAAGGGCTAGCTAGGAATGAGCAGTTCTTC. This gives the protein CASSQGLARNEQFF.

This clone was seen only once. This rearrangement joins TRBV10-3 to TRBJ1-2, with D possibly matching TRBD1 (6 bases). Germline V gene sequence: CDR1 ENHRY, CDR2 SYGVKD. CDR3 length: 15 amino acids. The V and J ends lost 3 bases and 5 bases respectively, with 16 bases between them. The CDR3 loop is CAISDLARGGYGYTF. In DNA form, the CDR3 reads TGTGCCATCAGTGACCTCGCCAGGGGCGGATATGGCTACACCTTC.

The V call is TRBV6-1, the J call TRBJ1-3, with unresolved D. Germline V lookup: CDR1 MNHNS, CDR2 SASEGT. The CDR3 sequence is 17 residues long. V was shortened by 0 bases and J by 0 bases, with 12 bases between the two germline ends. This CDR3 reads CASSEAQVQFSGNTIYF. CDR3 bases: TGTGCCAGCAGTGAAGCCCAGGTCCAATTCTCTGGAAACACCATATATTTT.

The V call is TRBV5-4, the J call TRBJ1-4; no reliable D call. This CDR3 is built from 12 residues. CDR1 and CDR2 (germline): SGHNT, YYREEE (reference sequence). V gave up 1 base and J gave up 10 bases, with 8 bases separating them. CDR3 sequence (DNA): TGTGCCAGCAGCTTGTCTGCGGGAAAACTGTTTTTT. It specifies CASSLSAGKLFF.

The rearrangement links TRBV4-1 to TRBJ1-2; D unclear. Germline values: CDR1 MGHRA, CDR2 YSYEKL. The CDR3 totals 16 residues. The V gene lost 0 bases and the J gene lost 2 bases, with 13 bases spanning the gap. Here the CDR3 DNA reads TGCGCCAGCAGCCAAGAAGTGTCAGTCGTAAACTATGGCTACACCTTC. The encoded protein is CASSQEVSVVNYGYTF.